This TCR beta chain was documented in a study of blood T cell repertoires in COVID-19. About the research overall: PBMCs, B-cell-depleted T cells, or T cells were the source of the cDNA or gDNA that made up the material.

This table comes from immunoSEQ multiplex PCR, and its TCRdb copy is limited to in-frame clones, with some not included. The data show 65,000 to 95,000 clones, 75% to 90% seen once. In germline, CDR1 is SGHDT, CDR2 YYEEEE. V lost 7 bases and J lost 7; bases outside the gene matches: 6. This CDR3 contains 15 residues. The TCR comes from a woman between 40 and 50 years old with active or convalescent COVID-19. The specimen sequenced was peripheral blood. The chain uses TRBV5-6 and TRBJ2-2; 14 bases fit TRBD2. For the CDR3, the DNA is TGTGCCAGCCGGGGACTAGCGGGAGTAAACGGGGAGCTGTTTTTT. This translates into CASRGLAGVNGELFF.